The next 27 T cell receptor beta chains were all read from a single sample in a study of T cell changes during pregnancy in multiple sclerosis. This table comes from immunoSEQ multiplex PCR, and its TCRdb copy is limited to in-frame clones, with some not included. The repertoire holds tens of thousands of clones, with approximately 89% as singletons. This sample comprised peripheral blood, obtained before pregnancy. The receptor set was obtained from a female donor with multiple sclerosis, enrolled in a pregnancy study.

This clone came up once. This chain joins TRBV4-3 and TRBJ2-2; 8 nucleotides match TRBD2. Per germline, CDR1 LGHNA and CDR2 YSLEER. This CDR3 comprises 15 residues. V dropped 6 bases and J dropped 5; count of bases not matched to a gene: 8. The CDR3 here is CASSSSGVGTGELFF. CDR3 sequence (DNA): TGCGCCAGCAGTAGTAGCGGGGTAGGGACCGGGGAGCTGTTTTTT.

The chain links TRBV9 to TRBJ1-4; no reliable D call. Per germline, CDR1 SGDLS and CDR2 YYNGEE. The CDR3 has 14 residues. The germline V and J ends were trimmed by 0 bases and 8 bases, with 11 bases remaining between them. The CDR3 nucleotides read TGTGCCAGCAGCGTAGATAACTATTCGGAAAAACTGTTTTTT. It specifies CASSVDNYSEKLFF. The complete variable domain, with remaining parts taken from reference TRBV9 and TRBJ1-4, reads DSGVTQTPKHLITATGQRVTLRCSPRSGDLSVYWYQQSLDQGLQFLIQYYNGEERAKGNILERFSAQQFPDLHSELNLSSLELGDSALYFCASSVDNYSEKLFFGSGTQLSVL.

This chain uses TRBV6-4 with TRBJ2-5, with 10 bases that match TRBD1. J gave up 3 bases and V 3 bases, and 4 bases lay outside the gene matches. Germline lookup yields CDR1 MRHNA and CDR2 SNTAGT. CDR3 length equals 15 residues. CDR3 loop: CASSERGTGEETQYF. CDR3 DNA sequence: TGTGCCAGCAGTGAACGGGGGACAGGGGAAGAGACCCAGTACTTC.

V usage is TRBV4-1 and J usage is TRBJ2-3, with a weak D call TRBD1 (5 bases). The germline V gene has CDR1 MGHRA and CDR2 YSYEKL. CDR3 length: 15 amino acids. The V gene lost 0 bases and the J gene lost 6 bases, with 13 bases spanning the gap. The DNA of the CDR3 is TGCGCCAGCAGCCAAGATGGGGCCAGGGTGGATACGCAGTATTTT. Protein product: CASSQDGARVDTQYF.

The rearrangement links TRBV7-8 to TRBJ2-4; 14 nucleotides align to TRBD2. The CDR3 totals 19 residues. Trimming removed 5 bases from V and 1 base from J; junction bases left unmatched: 10. Germline V lookup: CDR1 SGHVS, CDR2 FQNEAQ. This CDR3 reads CASSPETSGRAGAKNIQYF. In nucleotides, the CDR3 is TGTGCCAGCAGCCCGGAGACTAGCGGGAGGGCCGGGGCCAAAAACATTCAGTACTTC.

V is TRBV10-1 and J is TRBJ1-1; the D is unclear. Trimming took off 0 bases at V and 9 bases at J, with 17 bases between the two ends. The CDR3 has 15 amino acids. CDR1 is WNHNN, CDR2 SYGVQD, per germline (reference sequence). CDR3: CASSESSNSRPKAFF. DNA for the CDR3: TGCGCCAGCAGTGAGTCGTCGAATAGCCGTCCGAAAGCTTTCTTT.

This clone has a single count. The genes are TRBV5-1 and TRBJ2-3; the match to TRBD2 covers 9 bases. Germline CDR1 reads SGHRS; CDR2 reads YFSETQ. Unmatched junction bases numbered 21, after V lost 3 bases and J lost 4 bases. This CDR3 comprises 20 residues. The CDR3 sequence is CASSSPRGFRASGDSDTQYF. Written as DNA, the CDR3 is TGCGCCAGCAGCTCACCCCGGGGGTTTAGGGCTAGCGGGGACTCAGATACGCAGTATTTT.

J is TRBJ2-3 and V is TRBV20-1; the match to TRBD2 covers 8 bases. Germline loops: CDR1 DFQATT, CDR2 SNEGSKA (reference sequence). This CDR3 is built from 11 residues. V shed 4 bases, J shed 11 bases, and the junction held 5 bases outside the gene matches. CDR3 amino acids: CSATITSGQYF. In nucleotides, the CDR3 is TGCAGTGCTACCATAACTAGCGGGCAGTATTTT.

The rearrangement joins TRBV2 to TRBJ2-1, with a weak D call TRBD2 (8 bases). V was shortened by 7 bases and J by 4 bases, with 17 bases between the two germline ends. The CDR3 has 15 amino acids. The germline gives CDR1 SNHLY, CDR2 FYNNEI. CDR3: CASTQGVAGYNEQFF. The CDR3 nucleotides are TGTGCCAGCACCCAGGGGGTAGCGGGGTACAATGAGCAGTTCTTC.

The rearrangement links TRBV18 to TRBJ2-1, with a weak D call TRBD1 (6 bases). Germline V CDR1 and CDR2: KGHSH, LQKENI. V was trimmed by 3 bases and J by 13 bases, leaving 28 bases between them. The CDR3 runs to 17 residues. This CDR3 is CASSPTTISGTSYSQFF. The CDR3 DNA is TGTGCCAGCTCACCCACCACCATTTCCGGGACATCGTACTCCCAGTTCTTC.

The chain joins TRBV7-9 to TRBJ1-1, with 9 bases fitting TRBD1. The trim removed 5 bases at V and 11 bases at J, leaving 12 bases unmatched. CDR1 SEHNR and CDR2 FQNEAQ come from the germline V gene (reference sequence). This CDR3 region has 14 residues. The CDR3 protein is CASSAGTGPYDAFF. DNA for the CDR3: TGTGCCAGCAGCGCCGGGACAGGGCCTTACGATGCTTTCTTT.

The rearrangement links TRBV4-2 to TRBJ1-2, with TRBD1 as a possible D gene (5 bases). Germline V gene data show CDR1 as LGHNA and CDR2 as YNFKEQ. Trimming cost V 0 bases and J 1 base, with 15 bases left between them. CDR3 length: 17 amino acids. CDR3 in amino acids: CASSQEGHGQGNYGYTF. For the CDR3, the DNA is TGTGCCAGCAGCCAAGAGGGCCATGGGCAGGGTAACTATGGCTACACCTTC.

The J gene is TRBJ2-5, the V gene TRBV5-1, with 9 positions matching TRBD2. The germline gives CDR1 SGHRS, CDR2 YFSETQ. The CDR3 has 16 residues. V dropped 0 bases and J dropped 5; count of bases not matched to a gene: 8. The CDR3 region is CASSLEGTSSGETQYF. Written as DNA, the CDR3 is TGCGCCAGCAGCTTGGAAGGGACTAGCAGTGGCGAGACCCAGTACTTC. The entire variable domain, with the rest obtained from reference TRBV5-1 and TRBJ2-5, is as follows: KAGVTQTPRYLIKTRGQQVTLSCSPISGHRSVSWYQQTPGQGLQFLFEYFSETQRNKGNFPGRFSGRQFSNSRSEMNVSTLELGDSALYLCASSLEGTSSGETQYFGPGTRLLVL.

The chain employs TRBV5-8 and TRBJ2-3; 12 nucleotides line up with TRBD2. This CDR3 has 17 residues. CDR1 and CDR2 from the germline V gene are SGHTS and YDEGEE. V shed 4 bases, J shed 2 bases, and the junction held 8 bases outside the gene matches. CDR3 protein: CASSVGTSGGFTDTQYF. The CDR3 bases are TGTGCCAGCAGCGTTGGCACTAGCGGGGGGTTCACAGATACGCAGTATTTT. The full variable domain, with the rest looked up from reference TRBV5-8 and TRBJ2-3, is EAGVTQSPTHLIKTRGQQATLRCSPISGHTSVYWYQQALGLGLQFLLWYDEGEERNRGNFPPRFSGRQFPNYSSELNVNALELEDSALYLCASSVGTSGGFTDTQYFGPGTRLTVL.

CDR3 loop: CASSLDRGFNYGYTF. The CDR3 DNA reads as TGTGCCAGCAGTCTGGACAGGGGATTTAACTATGGCTACACCTTC. The genes are TRBV6-5 and TRBJ1-2; 9 bases match TRBD1. The CDR3 covers 15 residues. Germline values: CDR1 MNHEY, CDR2 SVGAGI. Trimming took 5 bases from V and 1 from J; bases not matched to a gene: 5.

The sample holds a few counts of this clone. The chain combines TRBV25-1 with TRBJ1-1; TRBD1 is a possible D gene (5 bases). The CDR3 is 14 residues long. From germline, CDR1 is MGHDK and CDR2 SYGVNS. V was trimmed by 2 bases and J by 10 bases, leaving 17 bases between them. The CDR3 reads CASSETGGSYGAFF. The CDR3 nucleotides read TGTGCCAGCAGTGAAACGGGGGGTTCTTACGGAGCTTTCTTT.

The chain carries TRBV28 and TRBJ1-4; D not resolved. Germline CDR1 MDHEN, CDR2 SYDVKM. CDR3 length equals 14 residues. Trimming cost V 2 bases and J 4 bases, with 8 bases left between them. As DNA, the CDR3 is TGTGCCAGCAGTTTACCCGGGATTAATGAAAAACTGTTTTTT. This sequence encodes CASSLPGINEKLFF.

The chain carries TRBV27 and TRBJ1-1; perhaps TRBD1 as D (5 bases). With 5 bases removed from V and 1 base from J, the gap between germline ends came to 11 bases. CDR3 length: 14 residues. The germline gives CDR1 MNHEY, CDR2 SMNVEV (reference sequence). This CDR3 is CASSVSTANTEAFF. DNA of the CDR3: TGTGCCAGCAGTGTGTCGACAGCGAACACTGAAGCTTTCTTT.

The chain has TRBV5-4 and TRBJ2-3; D may be TRBD2 (5 bases). V lost 10 bases and J 3 bases, leaving 12 bases between the germline ends. Germline V gives CDR1 SGHNT, CDR2 YYREEE (reference sequence). The CDR3 length is 12 residues. CDR3 residues: CAGRTGTDTQYF. Here the CDR3 DNA reads TGTGCCGGCCGGACGGGAACAGATACGCAGTATTTT. The full variable domain, its missing parts supplied by reference TRBV5-4 and TRBJ2-3, is ETGVTQSPTHLIKTRGQQVTLRCSSQSGHNTVSWYQQALGQGPQFIFQYYREEENGRGNFPPRFSGLQFPNYSSELNVNALELDDSALYLCAGRTGTDTQYFGPGTRLTVL.

The rearrangement joins TRBV28 to TRBJ2-2; D might be TRBD1 (6 bases). Germline lookup yields CDR1 MDHEN and CDR2 SYDVKM. The CDR3 covers 16 residues. The V gene lost 6 bases and the J gene lost 2 bases, with 16 bases spanning the gap. The DNA of the CDR3 is TGTGCCAGCAGCCGAGTTACAGGGTTTAACACCGGGGAGCTGTTTTTT. Its translation: CASSRVTGFNTGELFF.

Details on this clone: An end of the junction differs from the germline gene, which may be a read error. The identical CDR3 is also encoded by other nucleotide sequences in the sample. This chain joins TRBV5-1 and TRBJ1-1, with D possibly matching TRBD1 (5 bases). CDR3 length equals 15 residues. Germline V gene data show CDR1 as SGHRS and CDR2 as YFSETQ. CDR3 nucleotide sequence: TGCGCTAGCAGCCCCGAGATGGGGCATGGGACTGAAGCTTTCTTT. Its translation: CASSPEMGHGTEAFF.

This chain joins TRBV28 and TRBJ1-1, with a possible D match to TRBD1 (5 bases). Trimming pared 1 base from V and 9 bases from J, leaving 12 bases between. Germline V gene data show CDR1 as MDHEN and CDR2 as SYDVKM. The CDR3 spans 13 residues. In DNA form, the CDR3 reads TGTGCCAGCAGTTTATATCTCGGACACCAAGCTTTCTTT. As protein: CASSLYLGHQAFF.

The rearrangement joins TRBV19 to TRBJ1-2; D call uncertain. Trimming took off 9 bases at V and 3 bases at J, with 11 bases between the two ends. Germline V gene lookup returns CDR1 LNHDA and CDR2 SQIVND (reference sequence). This CDR3 has 12 amino acids. The CDR3 DNA follows: TGTGCCAGCCTCACAGAATACTATGGCTACACCTTC. It codes for CASLTEYYGYTF. Full variable domain (outside the CDR3, taken from reference TRBV19 and TRBJ1-2): DGGITQSPKYLFRKEGQNVTLSCEQNLNHDAMYWYRQDPGQGLRLIYYSQIVNDFQKGDIAEGYSVSREKKESFPLTVTSAQKNPTAFYLCASLTEYYGYTFGSGTRLTVV.

V usage is TRBV27 and J usage is TRBJ1-1, with D perhaps matching TRBD1 (6 bases). V was pared by 3 bases and J by 4 bases, with 12 bases between. From germline, CDR1 is MNHEY and CDR2 SMNVEV (reference sequence). The CDR3 is made up of 14 amino acids. CDR3 nucleotide sequence: TGTGCCAGCAGTTTCGGGGGGGCGCGCACTGAAGCTTTCTTT. Translated, it gives CASSFGGARTEAFF.

The V and J genes are TRBV7-9 and TRBJ2-2, with 8 bases lining up with TRBD2. CDR1 and CDR2 from the germline V gene are SEHNR and FQNEAQ (reference sequence). This CDR3 contains 15 residues. V lost 8 bases, J lost 4 bases, and 9 bases stayed unmatched. CDR3 in DNA: TGTGCCAGCCCAAAAAACGGGAGGGCCACCGGGGAGCTGTTTTTT. The encoded protein is CASPKNGRATGELFF.

The rearrangement uses TRBV19 and TRBJ2-5; 7 nucleotides align to TRBD1. Germline loops: CDR1 LNHDA, CDR2 SQIVND (reference sequence). V dropped 3 bases and J dropped 0; count of bases not matched to a gene: 7. The CDR3 sequence is 16 residues long. The CDR3 is CASSMTTGDHQETQYF. The CDR3, as DNA: TGTGCCAGTAGTATGACAACAGGGGATCACCAAGAGACCCAGTACTTC.

This rearrangement joins TRBV6-5 to TRBJ1-5, with 9 bases that match TRBD1. CDR3 size: 13 residues. V shed 8 bases and J 6 bases; nucleotides not matched to a gene: 5. Germline-derived CDR1 and CDR2 are MNHEY and SVGAGI. CDR3 in DNA: TGTGCCAGCGGACAGGGGAGAGGTCAGCCCCAGCATTTT. Its translation is CASGQGRGQPQHF.